Here is one T cell receptor (beta chain) with its context. The record originates from a study of blood T cell repertoires in COVID-19. In the study overall: Sites across the United States, Italy and Spain contributed samples from acute and convalescent COVID-19. T cells, B-cell-depleted T cells, or PBMCs provided the cDNA or gDNA that served as material.

This CDR3 has 15 residues. From germline, CDR1 is SGDLS and CDR2 YYNGEE. Trimming stripped 0 bases from V and 4 bases from J, with 11 bases between. In the authors' methods: Scientists estimated how many nucleated cells there were by amplifying reference gene primers. Produced via immunoSEQ multiplex PCR; TCRdb's table is partial and in-frame only. V, J and clone size were drawn from that table, and D and trimming were deduced from the DNA. The table lists tens of thousands of clones, 87% of them singletons. The receptor comes from a man aged 50 or older with active or convalescent COVID-19. This sequence joins TRBV9 and TRBJ1-3; D gene unclear. The source material was peripheral blood. CDR3 DNA sequence: TGTGCCAGCAGCGTAGGCAGTAATTCAGGAAACACCATATATTTT. Amino acids: CASSVGSNSGNTIYF.